This T cell receptor (beta chain) was sequenced during a study of early T cells in non-severe SARS-CoV-2 infection. V lost 6 bases, J lost 4 bases, and 9 bases stayed unmatched. Germline-derived CDR1 and CDR2 are DFQATT and SNEGSKA (reference sequence). The CDR3 length is 14 residues. As part of library construction, unique molecular identifiers were attached to individual cDNA molecules. TCRdb ran MiXCR on the 5' RACE reads and lists one entry per CDR3 protein. The sample yields about 60,000 distinct CDR3 sequences, about 11% seen once. The clonotype originates from an adult who was a healthcare worker with PCR-confirmed SARS-CoV-2 infection or an uninfected control (not recorded which). Source: whole blood, taken at baseline. This rearrangement joins TRBV20-1 to TRBJ1-3; TRBD1 agrees at 7 bases. The CDR3 sequence is CSATTGNYGNTIYF. For the CDR3, the DNA is TGCAGTGCAACGACAGGGAACTACGGAAACACCATATATTTT.